The 24 T cell receptor beta chains reported below all come from one sample, sequenced in a study of PD-1 blockade in classical Hodgkin lymphoma. This table comes from immunoSEQ multiplex PCR, and its TCRdb copy is limited to in-frame clones, with some not included. The sample lists roughly 3,800 clones; approximately 90% were seen once. All patients relapsed after autologous stem cell transplantation, and brentuximab vedotin exposure varied. Researchers report purifying CD4+ T cells from thawed PBMCs by magnetic negative selection. This sample comprised CD4+ T cells from blood, obtained at baseline. All receptors come from a human donor with classical Hodgkin lymphoma.

The chain combines TRBV11-2 with TRBJ2-5; TRBD2 matches 10 bases. The ends lost 3 bases at V and 5 bases at J; junction bases unmatched: 9. Germline CDR1 is SGHAT and CDR2 is FQNNGV. The CDR3 is 16 amino acids. The CDR3 region has the DNA TGTGCCAGCAGCTTCGTTAGCGGGGGGCCGGGGGAGACCCAGTACTTC. Translating gives CASSFVSGGPGETQYF.

The chain joins TRBV7-8 to TRBJ1-5; no firm D call. Germline-derived CDR1 and CDR2 are SGHVS and FQNEAQ. CDR3 length equals 13 residues. The ends were cut back, 2 bases at V and 2 bases at J, with 4 bases in the middle. CDR3 nucleotide sequence: TGTGCCAGCAGCTTACGGGGCAATCAGCCCCAGCATTTT. This sequence encodes CASSLRGNQPQHF.

The chain is built from TRBV6-6 and TRBJ1-2, with D unresolved. The CDR3 contains 12 residues. V was shortened by 7 bases and J by 7 bases, with 13 bases between the two germline ends. Germline V gene sequence: CDR1 MNHNY, CDR2 SVGAGI (reference sequence). The chain's CDR3 is CASTTGEGGYTF. CDR3 DNA: TGTGCCAGCACCACCGGGGAGGGTGGCTACACCTTC.

The CDR3 spells CASRPDRGQTGELFF. In nucleotides, the CDR3 is TGTGCCAGCAGGCCCGACAGGGGGCAAACCGGGGAGCTGTTTTTT. The J gene is TRBJ2-2, the V gene TRBV6-1; 10 bases match TRBD1. The length of the CDR3 is 15 residues. CDR1 is MNHNS and CDR2 is SASEGT in the germline V gene. V dropped 6 bases and J dropped 5; count of bases not matched to a gene: 6.

The chain recombines TRBV5-1 with TRBJ2-5, with 11 bases that match TRBD1. The CDR3 is 14 amino acids. Germline V gene lookup returns CDR1 SGHRS and CDR2 YFSETQ. V lost 4 bases to trimming and J lost 4 bases; unmatched junction nucleotides: 3. Here the CDR3 DNA reads TGCGCCAGCAGCGCCGGGACAGGGGGAGAGACCCAGTACTTC. Protein sequence: CASSAGTGGETQYF.

The chain recombines TRBV30 with TRBJ2-1; TRBD2 agrees at 11 bases. CDR3 length: 17 residues. Trimming took 1 base from V and 6 from J; bases not matched to a gene: 11. Germline lookup yields CDR1 GTSNPN and CDR2 SVGIG (reference sequence). The CDR3 DNA reads as TGTGCCTGGAGTGGCGGTAGCGGGGGGGCGGTTGTCAATGAGCAGTTCTTC. Translated: CAWSGGSGGAVVNEQFF.

The gene calls are TRBV7-3 and TRBJ2-5, with D possibly being TRBD1 or TRBD2 (6 bases each). V was trimmed by 5 bases and J by 4 bases, leaving 17 bases between them. CDR1 and CDR2 from the germline V gene are SGHTA and FQGTGA. The CDR3 is 15 residues long. CDR3 bases: TGTGCCAGCAGCCTAAAGGGGGGAATGCGAGAGACCCAGTACTTC. Its translation is CASSLKGGMRETQYF.

The J gene is TRBJ2-1, the V gene TRBV7-6; 11 bases match TRBD2. The germline CDR1 and CDR2 sequences are SGHVS and FNYEAQ. The CDR3 is 17 residues long. Trimming took 3 bases from V and 4 from J; bases not matched to a gene: 8. CDR3 loop: CASSLVFSSGGYNEQFF. The CDR3 DNA sequence: TGTGCCAGCAGCTTGGTTTTCTCTAGCGGGGGGTACAATGAGCAGTTCTTC.

The chain is built from TRBV5-4 and TRBJ2-5; 8 nucleotides agree with TRBD2. This CDR3 spans 15 amino acids. Per the germline V gene, CDR1 is SGHNT and CDR2 is YYREEE (reference sequence). Germline trimming cut 2 bases from V and 2 bases from J; bases unmatched to any gene: 5. CDR3 amino acids: CASSLTSGDQETQYF. The CDR3 DNA follows: TGTGCCAGCAGCTTAACTAGCGGAGATCAAGAGACCCAGTACTTC.

The V and J genes are TRBV5-1 and TRBJ2-2; either TRBD1 or TRBD2 may fit D (5 bases each). V was trimmed by 2 bases and J by 0 bases, leaving 8 bases between them. The CDR3 is 15 residues long. Germline loops: CDR1 SGHRS, CDR2 YFSETQ. This CDR3 is CASSFGTANTGELFF. CDR3 DNA sequence: TGCGCCAGCAGCTTCGGGACCGCGAACACCGGGGAGCTGTTTTTT. The whole variable domain, filled in from reference TRBV5-1 and TRBJ2-2, reads KAGVTQTPRYLIKTRGQQVTLSCSPISGHRSVSWYQQTPGQGLQFLFEYFSETQRNKGNFPGRFSGRQFSNSRSEMNVSTLELGDSALYLCASSFGTANTGELFFGEGSRLTVL.

The chain has TRBV10-2 and TRBJ2-7; D unresolved. There are 11 residues in the CDR3. Trimming took 6 bases from V and 4 from J, leaving 7 bases between them. Germline V gene data show CDR1 as WSHSY and CDR2 as SAAADI. For the CDR3, the DNA is TGCGCCAGCAGCGACGGTTACGAGCAGTACTTC. Residues: CASSDGYEQYF.

The chain carries TRBV19 and TRBJ2-5, with D possibly being TRBD2 (6 bases). CDR3 length: 14 residues. The germline V gene has CDR1 LNHDA and CDR2 SQIVND (reference sequence). Trimming took 1 base from V and 3 from J, leaving 9 bases between them. The CDR3: CASSIGGGKETQYF. The CDR3 DNA sequence: TGTGCCAGTAGTATAGGCGGCGGGAAAGAGACCCAGTACTTC. The complete variable domain, with remaining parts taken from reference TRBV19 and TRBJ2-5, reads DGGITQSPKYLFRKEGQNVTLSCEQNLNHDAMYWYRQDPGQGLRLIYYSQIVNDFQKGDIAEGYSVSREKKESFPLTVTSAQKNPTAFYLCASSIGGGKETQYFGPGTRLLVL.

The chain carries TRBV6-1 and TRBJ1-5, with D possibly being TRBD1 (5 bases). Germline V CDR1 and CDR2: MNHNS, SASEGT. V dropped 6 bases and J dropped 3 bases, with 15 bases sitting between them. The CDR3 sequence is 15 residues long. In nucleotides, the CDR3 is TGTGCCAGCAGCCTTCTTGGGGGGTCCAATCAGCCCCAGCATTTT. As protein: CASSLLGGSNQPQHF.

This chain uses TRBV5-4 with TRBJ2-3; D may be TRBD1 (6 bases). This CDR3 has 15 residues. Trimming cost V 4 bases and J 0 bases, with 12 bases left between them. Germline values: CDR1 SGHNT, CDR2 YYREEE (reference sequence). The CDR3 reads CASSPGTHSTDTQYF. DNA for the CDR3: TGTGCCAGCAGCCCCGGGACACACAGCACAGATACGCAGTATTTT.

The chain has TRBV7-9 and TRBJ2-5; D perhaps matches TRBD2 (7 bases). CDR1 and CDR2 (germline): SEHNR, FQNEAQ (reference sequence). V was shortened by 8 bases and J by 5 bases, with 15 bases between the two germline ends. There are 13 residues in the CDR3. This CDR3 reads CASEPGGRETQYF. CDR3 coding DNA: TGTGCCAGCGAGCCCGGGGGGCGGGAGACCCAGTACTTC.

This clone was recorded once. The chain couples TRBV13 to TRBJ2-1; D uncertain. Germline values: CDR1 PRHDT, CDR2 FYEKMQ (reference sequence). The CDR3 totals 15 residues. Trimming removed 0 bases from V and 6 bases from J, with 12 bases in between. As DNA, the CDR3 is TGTGCCAGCAGCTTAGGCCGGCTGCCCCCCAATGAGCAGTTCTTC. This encodes CASSLGRLPPNEQFF.

V gene TRBV5-1 combines with J gene TRBJ2-5; 9 bases match TRBD1. In germline, CDR1 is SGHRS, CDR2 YFSETQ. J lost 4 bases, V lost 3 bases, and 10 bases had no gene match. The length of the CDR3 is 16 residues. The chain's CDR3 is CASSWTGTGSGETQYF. As DNA, the CDR3 is TGCGCCAGCAGCTGGACCGGGACAGGGAGTGGAGAGACCCAGTACTTC.

The V call is TRBV7-3, the J call TRBJ2-1; D might be TRBD1 or TRBD2, each matching 5 bases. The CDR3 is 15 amino acids. Germline V gene sequence: CDR1 SGHTA, CDR2 FQGTGA. Trimming pared 1 base from V and 8 bases from J, leaving 15 bases between. The CDR3 loop reads CASSLRGVLGHEQFF. The CDR3 coding sequence is TGTGCCAGCAGCTTAAGAGGGGTCCTAGGCCATGAGCAGTTCTTC.

The rearrangement joins TRBV11-2 to TRBJ2-3; 12 nucleotides line up with TRBD2. CDR3 length equals 14 residues. Per germline, CDR1 SGHAT and CDR2 FQNNGV. Trimming took 7 bases from V and 4 from J; bases not matched to a gene: 3. For the CDR3, the DNA is TGTGCCAGCACTTCTAGCGGGGGGGCAGATACGCAGTATTTT. Translation gives CASTSSGGADTQYF.

The genes are TRBV28 and TRBJ2-3; 13 bases fit TRBD2. Germline V CDR1 and CDR2: MDHEN, SYDVKM. The junction had 7 bases not matched to a gene; V was cut back by 5 bases and J by 5 bases. This CDR3 has 16 residues. The CDR3 region is CASSPPGLAGRDTQYF. DNA of the CDR3: TGTGCCAGCAGTCCTCCGGGACTAGCGGGGCGAGATACGCAGTATTTT.

V is TRBV11-2 and J is TRBJ2-2, with 7 bases aligning to TRBD1. Trimming at V came to 6 bases and at J to 0 bases, leaving 1 base not matched to a gene. The CDR3 totals 14 residues. The germline V gene has CDR1 SGHAT and CDR2 FQNNGV. Here the CDR3 reads CASRRGPNTGELFF. The CDR3 nucleotides are TGTGCCAGCAGGAGGGGGCCGAACACCGGGGAGCTGTTTTTT.

V usage is TRBV7-8 and J usage is TRBJ2-1; D might be TRBD1 (5 bases). The CDR3 sequence is 14 residues long. V was trimmed by 6 bases and J by 7 bases, leaving 16 bases between them. Looked up from germline, CDR1 is SGHVS and CDR2 is FQNEAQ. The CDR3 bases are TGTGCCAGCAGGCCAGGGTGGCCAGAGAATGAGCAGTTCTTC. Translating gives CASRPGWPENEQFF.

This sequence joins TRBV10-3 and TRBJ2-5, with TRBD2 matching 8 bases. Germline CDR1 ENHRY, CDR2 SYGVKD. The CDR3 runs to 16 residues. After removal of 5 bases from V and 1 base from J, the junction contained 9 bases not matched to a gene. The CDR3 spells CAISLSGGGVQETQYF. As DNA, the CDR3 is TGTGCCATCAGTCTCTCGGGGGGGGGAGTCCAAGAGACCCAGTACTTC.

V and J are TRBV18 and TRBJ1-5; no clear D. The CDR3 sequence is 15 residues long. Looked up from germline, CDR1 is KGHSH and CDR2 is LQKENI. Trimming removed 5 bases at V and 0 bases at J, with 11 bases between. The CDR3 sequence is CASSEGVLSNQPQHF. Here the CDR3 DNA reads TGTGCCAGCTCAGAAGGAGTTCTTAGCAATCAGCCCCAGCATTTT.